These 10 T cell receptor beta chains originate from one sample sequenced in a study of graft-versus-host responses after intestinal transplantation. Clones were sequenced by immunoSEQ multiplex PCR, and TCRdb holds only the in-frame ones, with some missing. The table has about 41,000 clones, 85% to 95% seen once; the top ten hold about 0.55%. Antigens for these TCRs are unknown. Here the sequenced sample was unstimulated CD8+ T cells sorted from spleen or lymph node cells, taken before transplant. These TCRs come from a human donor who was the organ donor for an intestinal transplant.

The gene calls are TRBV9 and TRBJ2-7; the D gene could be TRBD1 or TRBD2 (5 bases each). V lost 0 bases and J lost 4, with 11 bases in between. CDR1 and CDR2 from the germline V gene are SGDLS and YYNGEE. The CDR3 extends over 14 amino acids. The CDR3 reads CASSVGGVGYEQYF. The DNA for the CDR3 is TGTGCCAGCAGCGTAGGAGGGGTGGGTTACGAGCAGTACTTC.

The gene calls are TRBV7-6 and TRBJ2-1; D gene uncertain. The germline V gene encodes CDR1 SGHVS and CDR2 FNYEAQ. The ends were cut back, 1 base at V and 2 bases at J, with 12 bases in the middle. CDR3 length equals 16 residues. CDR3 sequence (DNA): TGTGCCAGCAGCTTAGAGCACGCCTTACCCTACAATGAGCAGTTCTTC. It yields the protein CASSLEHALPYNEQFF.

V and J are TRBV10-2 and TRBJ2-4; possibly TRBD1 for D (6 bases). Germline V gene lookup returns CDR1 WSHSY and CDR2 SAAADI. Trimming left V 10 bases short and J 3 bases short, with 40 bases between. CDR3 size: 22 residues. The CDR3 spells CATRHLGGGRGPFPLDKNIQYF. CDR3 coding DNA: TGCGCCACCAGGCACCTTGGGGGCGGTAGGGGTCCGTTCCCCTTAGACAAAAACATTCAGTACTTC.

The chain combines TRBV12-1 with TRBJ1-5. TRBV12-1 is flagged as a pseudogene. CDR3 size: 21 residues. The CDR3 DNA follows: TGTGCCAGCAGCTTTGTTTTGTCATCATGGATACCCCCCGGGGGCAATCAGCCCCAGCATTTT. Translation gives CASSFVLSSWIPPGGNQPQHF.

A note on this clone: A junction boundary mismatches the germline segment, possibly from a read error. V and J are TRBV7-7 and TRBJ2-5; TRBD2 agrees at 9 bases. Germline-derived CDR1 and CDR2 are SSHAT and FNYEAQ (reference sequence). This CDR3 has 19 residues. CDR3 sequence: CASSLAPTPSGAKQETQYF. The CDR3 nucleotides read TGTGCTAGCAGCTTAGCCCCCACCCCTAGCGGGGCTAAACAAGAGACCCAGTACTTC.

The V and J genes are TRBV14 and TRBJ2-5; possible D gene TRBD1, 5 bases. The germline V gene encodes CDR1 SGHDN and CDR2 FVKESK. V was cut by 4 bases and J by 2 bases, with 17 bases left in between. CDR3 length: 16 residues. The CDR3 here is CASSRIRTILQETQYF. The CDR3 DNA reads as TGTGCCAGCAGCCGTATCAGGACAATCCTTCAAGAGACCCAGTACTTC.

This clone appeared once. The genes are TRBV10-1 and TRBJ2-2; the match to TRBD2 covers 9 bases. Germline V lookup: CDR1 WNHNN, CDR2 SYGVQD (reference sequence). Trimming at V came to 0 bases and at J to 2 bases, leaving 4 bases not matched to a gene. There are 17 residues in the CDR3. DNA for the CDR3: TGCGCCAGCAGTGAGTCGACGACTAGCGGAAACACCGGGGAGCTGTTTTTT. This sequence encodes CASSESTTSGNTGELFF.

V usage is TRBV6-5 and J usage is TRBJ1-4, with D unclear. The CDR3 spans 15 residues. Germline CDR1 MNHEY, CDR2 SVGAGI. Trimming stripped 2 bases from V and 0 bases from J, with 7 bases between. The CDR3 loop is CASSYTTATNEKLFF. The CDR3 DNA reads as TGTGCCAGCAGTTACACGACGGCAACTAATGAAAAACTGTTTTTT.

The gene calls are TRBV7-9 and TRBJ2-1; tentative D call: TRBD2 (6 bases). V was trimmed by 4 bases and J by 9 bases, leaving 16 bases between them. The CDR3 consists of 14 residues. Germline V gene lookup returns CDR1 SEHNR and CDR2 FQNEAQ (reference sequence). CDR3 residues: CASSWAYRGSEQFF. The CDR3, as DNA: TGTGCCAGCAGCTGGGCCTACCGGGGGTCTGAGCAGTTCTTC. Filled out from reference TRBV7-9 and TRBJ2-1, the complete variable domain reads DTGVSQNPRHKITKRGQNVTFRCDPISEHNRLYWYRQTLGQGPEFLTYFQNEAQLEKSRLLSDRFSAERPKGSFSTLEIQRTEQGDSAMYLCASSWAYRGSEQFFGPGTRLTVL.

The V call is TRBV5-1, the J call TRBJ1-1; D possibly corresponds to TRBD1 (6 bases). CDR1 SGHRS and CDR2 YFSETQ come from the germline V gene. V was cut by 4 bases and J by 1 base, with 8 bases left in between. CDR3 size: 13 residues. The CDR3 protein is CASSIQGNTEAFF. In nucleotides, the CDR3 is TGCGCCAGCAGCATACAGGGGAACACTGAAGCTTTCTTT.